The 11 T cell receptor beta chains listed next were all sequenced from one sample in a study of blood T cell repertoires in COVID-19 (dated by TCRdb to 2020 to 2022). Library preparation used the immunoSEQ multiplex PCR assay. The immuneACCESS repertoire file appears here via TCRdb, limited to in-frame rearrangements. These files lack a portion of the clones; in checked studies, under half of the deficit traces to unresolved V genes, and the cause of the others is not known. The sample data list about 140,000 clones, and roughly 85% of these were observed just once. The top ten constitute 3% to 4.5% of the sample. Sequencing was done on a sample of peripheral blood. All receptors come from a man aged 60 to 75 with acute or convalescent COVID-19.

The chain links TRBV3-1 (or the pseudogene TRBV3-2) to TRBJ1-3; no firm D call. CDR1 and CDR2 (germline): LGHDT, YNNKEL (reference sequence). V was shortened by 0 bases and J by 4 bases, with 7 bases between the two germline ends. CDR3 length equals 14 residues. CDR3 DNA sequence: TGTGCCAGCAGCCAAGAGGAGCGGGGAAACACCATATATTTT. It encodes CASSQEERGNTIYF.

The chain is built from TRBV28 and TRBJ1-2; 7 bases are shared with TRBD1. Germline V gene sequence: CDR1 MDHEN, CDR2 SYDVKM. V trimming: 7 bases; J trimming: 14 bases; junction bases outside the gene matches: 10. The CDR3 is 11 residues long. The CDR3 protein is CASKGGFPITF. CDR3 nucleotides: TGTGCCAGCAAAGGGGGCTTCCCGATAACCTTC.

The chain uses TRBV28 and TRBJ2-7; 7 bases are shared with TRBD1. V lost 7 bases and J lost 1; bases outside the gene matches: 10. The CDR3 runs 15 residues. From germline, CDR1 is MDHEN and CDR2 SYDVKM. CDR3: CASNFQGTVSYEQYF. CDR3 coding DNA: TGTGCCAGCAATTTTCAAGGGACAGTGTCCTACGAGCAGTACTTC.

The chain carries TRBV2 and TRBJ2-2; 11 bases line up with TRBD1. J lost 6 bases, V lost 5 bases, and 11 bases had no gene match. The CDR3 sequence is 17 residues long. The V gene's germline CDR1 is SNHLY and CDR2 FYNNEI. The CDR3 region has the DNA TGTGCCAGCAGTATCCTAGGACAGGGGGCTACTGCCGGGGAGCTGTTTTTT. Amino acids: CASSILGQGATAGELFF. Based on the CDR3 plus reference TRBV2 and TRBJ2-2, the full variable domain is EPEVTQTPSHQVTQMGQEVILRCVPISNHLYFYWYRQILGQKVEFLVSFYNNEISEKSEIFDDQFSVERPDGSNFTLKIRSTKLEDSAMYFCASSILGQGATAGELFFGEGSRLTVL.

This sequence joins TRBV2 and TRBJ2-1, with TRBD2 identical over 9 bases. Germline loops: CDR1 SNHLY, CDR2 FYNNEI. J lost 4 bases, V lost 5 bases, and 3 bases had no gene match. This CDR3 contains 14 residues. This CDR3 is CASSNLAGYNEQFF. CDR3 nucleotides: TGTGCCAGCAGTAATCTAGCGGGGTACAATGAGCAGTTCTTC.

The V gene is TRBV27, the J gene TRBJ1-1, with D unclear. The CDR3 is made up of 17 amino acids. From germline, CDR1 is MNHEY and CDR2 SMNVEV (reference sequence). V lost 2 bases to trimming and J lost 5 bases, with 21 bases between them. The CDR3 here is CASSLTSLRASQTEAFF. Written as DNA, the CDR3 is TGTGCCAGCAGTTTAACGTCCCTGAGGGCTAGTCAGACTGAAGCTTTCTTT.

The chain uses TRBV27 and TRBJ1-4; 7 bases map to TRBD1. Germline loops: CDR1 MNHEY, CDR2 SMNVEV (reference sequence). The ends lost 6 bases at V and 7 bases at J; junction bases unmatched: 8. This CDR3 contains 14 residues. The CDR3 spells CASSETGRREKLFF. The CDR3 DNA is TGTGCCAGCAGCGAGACAGGGAGGCGTGAAAAACTGTTTTTT.

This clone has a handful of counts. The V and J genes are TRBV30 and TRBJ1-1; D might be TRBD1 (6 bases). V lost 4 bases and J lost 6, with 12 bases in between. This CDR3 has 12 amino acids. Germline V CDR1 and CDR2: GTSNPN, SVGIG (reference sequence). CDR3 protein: CAWKITGSEAFF. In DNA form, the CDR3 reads TGTGCCTGGAAAATAACAGGGTCTGAAGCTTTCTTT.

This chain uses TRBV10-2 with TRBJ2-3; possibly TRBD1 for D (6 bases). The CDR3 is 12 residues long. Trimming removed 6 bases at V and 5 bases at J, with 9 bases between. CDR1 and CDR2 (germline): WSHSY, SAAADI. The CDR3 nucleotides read TGCGCCAGCAGCGCACAGGGAGATACGCAGTATTTT. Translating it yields CASSAQGDTQYF.

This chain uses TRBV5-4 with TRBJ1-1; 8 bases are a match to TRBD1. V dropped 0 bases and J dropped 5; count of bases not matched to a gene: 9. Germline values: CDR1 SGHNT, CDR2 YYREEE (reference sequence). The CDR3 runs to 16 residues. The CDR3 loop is CASSLGGQGASTEAFF. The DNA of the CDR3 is TGTGCCAGCAGCTTGGGGGGCCAGGGGGCGTCTACTGAAGCTTTCTTT.

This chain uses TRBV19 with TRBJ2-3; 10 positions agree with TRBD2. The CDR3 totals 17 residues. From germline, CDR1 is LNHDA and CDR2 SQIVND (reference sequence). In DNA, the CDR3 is TGTCCCCGGGAGGGGTACAGCGGGAGGGCCATCGCAGATACGCAGTATTTT. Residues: CPREGYSGRAIADTQYF.